This T cell receptor beta chain was identified during a study of blood T cell repertoires in COVID-19. Turning to the study itself: The cDNA or gDNA used as material had been derived from T cells, B-cell-depleted T cells, or PBMCs.

The table came from immunoSEQ multiplex PCR; TCRdb's copy has only in-frame clones and leaves some out. Here the sample spans 140,000 to 150,000 clones, 80% to 90% being singletons. In regard to this clone: A junction end diverges from the germline sequence, so it may reflect a read error.

The V gene's germline CDR1 is MNHEY and CDR2 SVGAGI. The CDR3 loop spans 16 amino acids. This sequence originates from a woman in her fifties or sixties with acute or convalescent COVID-19. Specimen: peripheral blood. The V call is TRBV6-5, the J call TRBJ1-6; perhaps TRBD1 as D (6 bases). The CDR3 loop is CASSYSSGRGNSHLHF. The CDR3 DNA is TGTGCCAGCAGTTACTCTTCGGGCAGGGGTAATTCACACCTCCACTTT.